The 20 T cell receptor beta chains presented below share a single source sample, sequenced in a study of regulatory T cells in long-lasting Graves disease. Time point given: newly diagnosed GD, antithyroid drugs for less than 3 months. The TCR library was made from RNA that had been extracted from PBMCs in TRIzol. Construction of the TCR beta libraries employed iRepertoire HTBI primers in conjunction with Arm-PCR of CDR3 regions. Each CDR3 protein gets one entry after TCRdb re-called the multiplex PCR reads with MiXCR. The sample yields more than 300,000 distinct CDR3 sequences, roughly 15% seen once. This specimen was peripheral blood mononuclear cells (PBMCs), taken at new diagnosis, from a patient treated with antithyroid drugs. The receptors shown here come from a female donor with Graves disease.

Ten or more counts support this clonotype. V gene TRBV13 combines with J gene TRBJ1-2; unclear D gene. CDR1 and CDR2 (germline): PRHDT, FYEKMQ (reference sequence). The V gene lost 1 base and the J gene lost 5 bases, with 5 bases spanning the gap. The CDR3 totals 12 residues. The CDR3 region has the DNA TGTGCCAGCAGCTTAGATACGTATGGCTACACCTTC. Its protein is CASSLDTYGYTF.

Comment on this clonotype: One base away lies a much larger clone, so this may be a sequencing read error. Given the absence of the conserved phenylalanine or tryptophan at the CDR3 end, a read error is likely. V is TRBV27 and J is TRBJ2-3; D remains ambiguous. CDR1 and CDR2 (germline): MNHEY, SMNVEV (reference sequence). V gave up 5 bases and J gave up 1 base, with 16 bases separating them. This CDR3 spans 16 amino acids. CDR3 sequence reads: CASSPLPGGGTDTQYL. DNA for the CDR3: TGTGCCAGCAGTCCCCTTCCCGGCGGAGGCACAGATACGCAGTATTTG.

This clonotype showed up many times. This chain links TRBV3-1 with TRBJ1-1; D gene uncertain. Germline V gives CDR1 LGHDT, CDR2 YNNKEL (reference sequence). This CDR3 is built from 16 residues. V shed 3 bases and J shed 4 bases, with 18 bases lying between them. CDR3 coding DNA: TGTGCCAGCAGCCAGGGCAATACTAATTGGGGCACTGAAGCTTTCTTT. It codes for CASSQGNTNWGTEAFF.

Concerning this clonotype: This sequence may be a read error, since a much larger clone differs from it by one base. The CDR3 here is CASSLDGTGGYGCTF. The CDR3 DNA follows: TGTGCCAGCAGCTTAGATGGGACAGGGGGCTATGGCTGCACCTTC. The chain carries TRBV7-2 and TRBJ1-2; 12 positions match TRBD1. CDR3 length: 15 amino acids. CDR1 is SGHTA and CDR2 is FQGNSA in the germline V gene. Full variable domain (remainder filled in from reference TRBV7-2 and TRBJ1-2): GAGVSQSPSNKVTEKGKDVELRCDPISGHTALYWYRQSLGQGLEFLIYFQGNSAPDKSGLPSDRFSAERTGGSVSTLTIQRTQQEDSAVYLCASSLDGTGGYGCTFGSGTRLTVV.

At least ten counts were recorded for this clonotype. The V gene is TRBV24-1, the J gene TRBJ1-1, with D unresolved. This CDR3 region has 17 residues. V was cut by 8 bases and J by 0 bases, with 21 bases left in between. Germline CDR1 and CDR2: KGHDR and SFDVKD. The CDR3 reads CATIGLCTWTMNTEAFF. CDR3 bases: TGTGCCACCATTGGGCTTTGTACGTGGACGATGAACACTGAAGCTTTCTTT.

This clonotype was counted many times. The chain is built from TRBV27 and TRBJ2-7; 10 nucleotides match TRBD2. CDR1 is MNHEY and CDR2 is SMNVEV in the germline V gene (reference sequence). The CDR3 contains 18 residues. The V gene end was trimmed by 6 bases and the J gene end by 1 base; junction bases not matched to a gene: 15. Written as DNA, the CDR3 is TGTGCCAGCAGCTCCGGACTAGCGGTAACAGGGGGGTCCTACGAGCAGTACTTC. Translated, it gives CASSSGLAVTGGSYEQYF.

This clonotype was observed at least ten times. This chain connects TRBV5-5 to TRBJ1-2; the D gene is possibly TRBD1 (5 bases). The CDR3 consists of 13 residues. Germline V gene sequence: CDR1 SGHKS, CDR2 YYEKEE (reference sequence). Between the trimmed V and J ends, which lost 5 bases and 4 bases, there was a span of 12 bases. This CDR3 is CASRQEGTYGYTF. The DNA of the CDR3 is TGTGCCAGCAGACAGGAAGGAACCTATGGCTACACCTTC. Filled out from reference TRBV5-5 and TRBJ1-2, the complete variable domain reads DAGVTQSPTHLIKTRGQQVTLRCSPISGHKSVSWYQQVLGQGPQFIFQYYEKEERGRGNFPDRFSARQFPNYSSELNVNALLLGDSALYLCASRQEGTYGYTFGSGTRLTVV.

This clonotype was counted between two and nine times. V is TRBV13 and J is TRBJ1-2; possibly TRBD1 for D (5 bases). The CDR3 runs to 15 residues. Looked up from germline, CDR1 is PRHDT and CDR2 is FYEKMQ (reference sequence). V was shortened by 3 bases and J by 3 bases, with 14 bases between the two germline ends. CDR3 nucleotide sequence: TGTGCCAGCAGCTTCGACAGTGGGGCCTACTATGGCTACACCTTC. As protein: CASSFDSGAYYGYTF.

This clonotype was counted ten times or more. The CDR3 reads CASSLVTDSMNTEAFF. The CDR3 DNA reads TGTGCCAGCAGCTTGGTAACGGACAGCATGAACACTGAAGCTTTCTTT. The chain has TRBV5-5 and TRBJ1-1, with a possible D match to TRBD1 (6 bases). The CDR3 contains 16 residues. Germline V gives CDR1 SGHKS, CDR2 YYEKEE (reference sequence). V shed 0 bases and J shed 0 bases, with 12 bases lying between them.

In this sample, this clonotype turned up many times. The chain has TRBV5-1 and TRBJ2-7, with 7 positions matching TRBD1. Germline CDR1 reads SGHRS; CDR2 reads YFSETQ. The trim removed 4 bases at V and 3 bases at J, leaving 4 bases unmatched. CDR3 length: 13 amino acids. The CDR3 protein is CASSQDRDYEQYF. DNA for the CDR3: TGCGCCAGCAGCCAAGACAGGGACTACGAGCAGTACTTC. The whole variable domain, remainder taken from reference TRBV5-1 and TRBJ2-7, is KAGVTQTPRYLIKTRGQQVTLSCSPISGHRSVSWYQQTPGQGLQFLFEYFSETQRNKGNFPGRFSGRQFSNSRSEMNVSTLELGDSALYLCASSQDRDYEQYFGPGTRLTVT.

A few counts support this clonotype. The chain couples TRBV10-3 to TRBJ1-2, with D possibly being TRBD1 (6 bases). The ends were cut back, 0 bases at V and 8 bases at J, with 7 bases in the middle. Germline CDR1 and CDR2: ENHRY and SYGVKD. The CDR3 is made up of 12 amino acids. The CDR3 DNA reads as TGTGCCATCAGTGAGTCAGGGGGAGGCTACACCTTC. Translating gives CAISESGGGYTF.

The DNA for the CDR3 is TGCAGCGTTAACAGGAGACTAATGAACACTGAAGCTTTCTTT. Translation gives CSVNRRLMNTEAFF. The V gene is TRBV29-1, the J gene TRBJ1-1; tentative D call: TRBD1 (5 bases). The V end was cut by 5 bases, the J end by 0 bases, with 13 bases between. The length of the CDR3 is 14 residues. CDR1 SQVTM and CDR2 ANQGSEA come from the germline V gene.

This clonotype was detected only a few times. The chain combines TRBV10-2 with TRBJ2-5; D is uncertain. The germline V gene encodes CDR1 WSHSY and CDR2 SAAADI. V was trimmed by 10 bases and J by 7 bases, leaving 13 bases between them. The CDR3 has 11 residues. The CDR3 sequence: CATLPQWTQYF. CDR3 sequence (DNA): TGCGCCACCCTCCCTCAATGGACCCAGTACTTC.

Details on this clonotype: One base away lies a much larger clone, so this may be a sequencing read error. V is TRBV28 and J is TRBJ1-2; D possibly corresponds to TRBD1 (5 bases). V shed 4 bases and J shed 6 bases, with 15 bases lying between them. The CDR3 totals 14 residues. Looked up from germline, CDR1 is MDHEN and CDR2 is SYDVKM. CDR3 bases: TGTGCCAGCAGTTCCCCGCCAGGGCGGGATGGCTACACCTTC. Translated, it gives CASSSPPGRDGYTF.

This clonotype has at least ten counts. The chain is built from TRBV6-2 or TRBV6-3 and TRBJ2-7, with D maybe TRBD2 (6 bases). The germline V gene has CDR1 MNHEY and CDR2 SVGEGT. Deletions cut 2 bases from V and 2 bases from J, with 16 bases between. The CDR3 totals 16 residues. This chain's CDR3 is CASSYQPGLNTYEQYF. DNA of the CDR3: TGTGCCAGCAGTTACCAACCGGGACTCAACACCTACGAGCAGTACTTC.

This sequence joins TRBV29-1 and TRBJ2-7; D not resolved. V gave up 2 bases and J gave up 4 bases, with 9 bases separating them. There are 12 residues in the CDR3. Germline V CDR1 and CDR2: SQVTM, ANQGSEA. The CDR3 DNA sequence: TGCAGCGTTGAAAGTCAACCTTACGAGCAGTACTTC. This sequence encodes CSVESQPYEQYF.

This clonotype was detected many times. The chain links TRBV11-2 to TRBJ2-3; no clear D. Germline V CDR1 and CDR2: SGHAT, FQNNGV. The ends were cut back, 3 bases at V and 4 bases at J, with 14 bases in the middle. This CDR3 is 15 amino acids long. The CDR3 region is CASSFSGYSPDTQYF. In DNA, the CDR3 is TGTGCCAGCAGCTTTTCCGGGTATTCCCCAGATACGCAGTATTTT.

The sample holds many counts of this clonotype. The chain is built from TRBV15 and TRBJ2-3; 8 bases align to TRBD2. CDR3 length: 18 amino acids. Germline CDR1 reads LNHNV; CDR2 reads YYDKDF (reference sequence). J lost 5 bases, V lost 2 bases, and 15 bases had no gene match. CDR3 sequence: CATSRTIGQREIRDTQYF. CDR3 coding DNA: TGTGCCACCAGCAGAACCATTGGCCAGCGGGAGATCAGAGATACGCAGTATTTT.

This clonotype occurred many times. The DNA for the CDR3 is TGCAGTGCAACAGCGGGGGGGCAGGAGACCCAGTACTTC. Translation gives CSATAGGQETQYF. V and J are TRBV20-1 and TRBJ2-5; 10 positions match TRBD2. This CDR3 region has 13 residues. CDR1 and CDR2 (germline): DFQATT, SNEGSKA (reference sequence). Unmatched junction bases numbered 6, after V lost 6 bases and J lost 5 bases.

This clonotype was recorded many times. The chain uses TRBV6-5 and TRBJ1-2, with TRBD1 matching over 9 bases. Looked up from germline, CDR1 is MNHEY and CDR2 is SVGAGI. Germline trimming cut 0 bases from V and 8 bases from J; bases unmatched to any gene: 4. There are 14 residues in the CDR3. The CDR3 here is CASSYSNRGLGYTF. For the CDR3, the DNA is TGTGCCAGCAGTTACTCGAACAGGGGGCTGGGCTACACCTTC.